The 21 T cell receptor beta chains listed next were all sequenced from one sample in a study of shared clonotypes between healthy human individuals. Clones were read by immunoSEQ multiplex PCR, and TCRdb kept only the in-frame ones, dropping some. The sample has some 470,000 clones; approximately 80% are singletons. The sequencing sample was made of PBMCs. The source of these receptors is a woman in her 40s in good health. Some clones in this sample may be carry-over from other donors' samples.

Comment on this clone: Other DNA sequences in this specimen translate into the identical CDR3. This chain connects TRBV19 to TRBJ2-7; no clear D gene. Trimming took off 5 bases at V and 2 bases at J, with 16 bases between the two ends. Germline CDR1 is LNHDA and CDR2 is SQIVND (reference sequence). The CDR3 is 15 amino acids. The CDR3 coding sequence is TGTGCCAGTAGTCCCTCCTCCCTAATAACCTACGAGCAGTACTTC. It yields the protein CASSPSSLITYEQYF.

The CDR3 DNA reads as TGTGCCAGCAGCTTGGGGGGCGCGGGTGGCTACACCTTC. It translates to CASSLGGAGGYTF. The V gene is TRBV11-2, the J gene TRBJ1-2; D might be TRBD1 (6 bases). The CDR3 length is 13 residues. V lost 3 bases, J lost 7 bases, and 12 bases lay in between. Germline lookup yields CDR1 SGHAT and CDR2 FQNNGV.

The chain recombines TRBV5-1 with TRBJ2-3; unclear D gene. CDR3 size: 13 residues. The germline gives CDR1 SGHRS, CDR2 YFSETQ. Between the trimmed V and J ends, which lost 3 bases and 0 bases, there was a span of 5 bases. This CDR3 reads CASSSQSTDTQYF. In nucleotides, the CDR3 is TGCGCCAGCAGCTCCCAAAGCACAGATACGCAGTATTTT.

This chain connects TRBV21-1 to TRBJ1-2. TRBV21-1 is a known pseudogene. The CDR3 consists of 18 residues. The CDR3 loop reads CASIKHMRNIGVNYGYTF. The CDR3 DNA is TGTGCCAGCATCAAACACATGAGGAACATCGGCGTGAACTATGGCTACACCTTC.

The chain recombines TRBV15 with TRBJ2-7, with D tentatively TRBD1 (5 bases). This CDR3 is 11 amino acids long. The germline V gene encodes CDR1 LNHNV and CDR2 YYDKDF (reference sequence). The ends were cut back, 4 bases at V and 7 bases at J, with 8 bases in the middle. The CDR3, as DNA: TGTGCCACCAGCATTCGACAGGAGCAGTACTTC. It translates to CATSIRQEQYF.

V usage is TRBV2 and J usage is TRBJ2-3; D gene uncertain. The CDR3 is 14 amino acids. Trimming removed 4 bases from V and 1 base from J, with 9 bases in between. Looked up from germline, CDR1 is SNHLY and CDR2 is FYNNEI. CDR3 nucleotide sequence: TGTGCCAGCAGTGTATTCCCAGGCACAGATACGCAGTATTTT. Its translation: CASSVFPGTDTQYF.

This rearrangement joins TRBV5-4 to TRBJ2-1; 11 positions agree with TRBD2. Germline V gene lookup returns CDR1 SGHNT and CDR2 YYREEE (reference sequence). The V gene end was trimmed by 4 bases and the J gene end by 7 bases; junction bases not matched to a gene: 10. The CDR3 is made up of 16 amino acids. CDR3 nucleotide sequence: TGTGCCAGCAGCCAATCCGGGACTAGCGGTATAAATGAGCAGTTCTTC. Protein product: CASSQSGTSGINEQFF.

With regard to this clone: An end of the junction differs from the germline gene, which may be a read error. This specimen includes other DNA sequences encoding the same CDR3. CDR3 DNA sequence: TGCGCCAGCAGCGCATCACAGAACACCGGGGAGCTGTTCTTT. This encodes CASSASQNTGELFF. The chain links TRBV5-1 to TRBJ2-2, with D maybe TRBD2 (5 bases). The length of the CDR3 is 14 residues. Germline CDR1 and CDR2: SGHRS and YFSETQ.

The DNA of the CDR3 is TGCGCCAGCAGCGGGACTAGCGGATACTACGAGCAGTACTTC. This gives the protein CASSGTSGYYEQYF. The genes are TRBV5-1 and TRBJ2-7; 11 bases line up with TRBD2. The J segment lost 3 bases and the V segment lost 4 bases, leaving 3 bases of the junction unmatched. The CDR3 contains 14 residues. Germline CDR1 SGHRS, CDR2 YFSETQ.

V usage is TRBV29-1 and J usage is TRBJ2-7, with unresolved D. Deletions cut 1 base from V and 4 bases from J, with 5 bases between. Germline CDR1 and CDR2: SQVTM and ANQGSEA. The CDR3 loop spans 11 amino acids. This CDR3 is CSVEVRYEQYF. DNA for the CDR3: TGCAGCGTTGAAGTTCGGTACGAGCAGTACTTC.

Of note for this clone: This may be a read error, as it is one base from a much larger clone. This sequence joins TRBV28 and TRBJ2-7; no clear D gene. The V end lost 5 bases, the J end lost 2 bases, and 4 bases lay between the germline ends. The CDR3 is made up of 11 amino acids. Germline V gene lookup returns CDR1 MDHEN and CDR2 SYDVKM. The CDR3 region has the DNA TGTGCCAGCAGTAACACCTACGAGCAGTACTTC. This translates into CASSNTYEQYF.

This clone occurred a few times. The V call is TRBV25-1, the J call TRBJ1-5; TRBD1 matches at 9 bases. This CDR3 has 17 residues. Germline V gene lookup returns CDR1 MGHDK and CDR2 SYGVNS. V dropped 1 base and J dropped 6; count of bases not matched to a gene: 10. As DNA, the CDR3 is TGTGCCAGCAGTGAATTAGGGGGACAGGGTTGGGGTCAGCCCCAGCATTTT. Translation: CASSELGGQGWGQPQHF. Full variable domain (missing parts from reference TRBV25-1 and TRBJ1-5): EADIYQTPRYLVIGTGKKITLECSQTMGHDKMYWYQQDPGMELHLIHYSYGVNSTEKGDLSSESTVSRIRTEHFPLTLESARPSHTSQYLCASSELGGQGWGQPQHFGDGTRLSIL.

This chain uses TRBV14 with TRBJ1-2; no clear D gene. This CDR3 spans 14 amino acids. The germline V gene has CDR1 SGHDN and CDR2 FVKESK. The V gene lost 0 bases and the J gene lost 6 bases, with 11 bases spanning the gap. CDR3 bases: TGTGCCAGCAGCCAAGAACGGCTACCAAATGGCTACACCTTC. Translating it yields CASSQERLPNGYTF.

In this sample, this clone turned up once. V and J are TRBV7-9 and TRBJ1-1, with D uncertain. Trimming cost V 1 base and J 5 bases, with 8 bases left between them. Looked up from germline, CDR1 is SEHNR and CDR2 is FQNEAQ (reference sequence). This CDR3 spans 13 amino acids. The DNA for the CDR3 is TGTGCCAGCAGCTTAGATTCCAGAACTGAAGCTTTCTTT. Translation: CASSLDSRTEAFF.

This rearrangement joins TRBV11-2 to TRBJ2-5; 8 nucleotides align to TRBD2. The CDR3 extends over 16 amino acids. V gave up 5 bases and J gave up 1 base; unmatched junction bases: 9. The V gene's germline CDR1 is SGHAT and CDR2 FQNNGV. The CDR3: CASSRGSTSAQETQYF. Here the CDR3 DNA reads TGTGCCAGCAGCCGCGGATCGACTAGCGCCCAAGAGACCCAGTACTTC.

The CDR3 is CASSYSSPNYGYTF. The CDR3 coding sequence is TGTGCCAGCAGTTACTCCTCACCGAACTATGGCTACACCTTC. The chain employs TRBV6-6 and TRBJ1-2, with D hard to call. The CDR3 runs 14 residues. Germline CDR1 MNHNY, CDR2 SVGAGI (reference sequence). V was trimmed by 0 bases and J by 2 bases, leaving 7 bases between them.

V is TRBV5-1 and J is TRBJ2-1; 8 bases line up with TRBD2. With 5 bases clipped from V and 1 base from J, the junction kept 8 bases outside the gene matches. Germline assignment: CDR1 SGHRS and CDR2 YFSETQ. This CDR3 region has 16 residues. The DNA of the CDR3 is TGCGCCAGCAGACCCATAGCGGGAAGGTCCTACAATGAGCAGTTCTTC. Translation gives CASRPIAGRSYNEQFF.

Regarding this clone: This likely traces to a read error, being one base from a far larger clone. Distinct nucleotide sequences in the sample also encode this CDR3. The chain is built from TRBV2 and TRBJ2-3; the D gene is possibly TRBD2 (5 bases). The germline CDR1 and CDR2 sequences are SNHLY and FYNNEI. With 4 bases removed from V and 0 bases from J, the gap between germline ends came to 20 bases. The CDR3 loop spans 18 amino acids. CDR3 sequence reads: CASSGPTSGDSSTDTQYF. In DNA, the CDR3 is TGTGCCAGCAGTGGCCCTACCAGCGGAGACTCTAGCACAGATACGCAGTATTTT.

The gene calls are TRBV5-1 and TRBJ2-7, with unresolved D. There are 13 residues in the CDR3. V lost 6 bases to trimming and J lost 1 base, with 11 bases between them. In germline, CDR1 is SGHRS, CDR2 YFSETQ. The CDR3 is CASNSPGSYEQYF. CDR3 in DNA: TGCGCCAGCAATTCCCCCGGTTCCTACGAGCAGTACTTC.

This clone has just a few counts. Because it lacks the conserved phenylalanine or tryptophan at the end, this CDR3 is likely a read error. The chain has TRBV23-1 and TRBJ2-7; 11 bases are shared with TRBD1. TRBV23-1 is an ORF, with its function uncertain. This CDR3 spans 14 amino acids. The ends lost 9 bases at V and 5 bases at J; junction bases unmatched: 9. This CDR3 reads CARLDRDRGNEQYS. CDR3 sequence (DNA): TGCGCCAGACTCGACCGGGACAGGGGGAACGAGCAGTACTCC.

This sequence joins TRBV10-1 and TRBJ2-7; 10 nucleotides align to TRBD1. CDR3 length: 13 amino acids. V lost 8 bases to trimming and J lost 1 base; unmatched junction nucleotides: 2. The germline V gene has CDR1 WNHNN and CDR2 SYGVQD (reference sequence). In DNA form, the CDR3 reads TGCGCCAGCCCGGGACAGGGGTCCTACGAGCAGTACTTC. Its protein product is CASPGQGSYEQYF.